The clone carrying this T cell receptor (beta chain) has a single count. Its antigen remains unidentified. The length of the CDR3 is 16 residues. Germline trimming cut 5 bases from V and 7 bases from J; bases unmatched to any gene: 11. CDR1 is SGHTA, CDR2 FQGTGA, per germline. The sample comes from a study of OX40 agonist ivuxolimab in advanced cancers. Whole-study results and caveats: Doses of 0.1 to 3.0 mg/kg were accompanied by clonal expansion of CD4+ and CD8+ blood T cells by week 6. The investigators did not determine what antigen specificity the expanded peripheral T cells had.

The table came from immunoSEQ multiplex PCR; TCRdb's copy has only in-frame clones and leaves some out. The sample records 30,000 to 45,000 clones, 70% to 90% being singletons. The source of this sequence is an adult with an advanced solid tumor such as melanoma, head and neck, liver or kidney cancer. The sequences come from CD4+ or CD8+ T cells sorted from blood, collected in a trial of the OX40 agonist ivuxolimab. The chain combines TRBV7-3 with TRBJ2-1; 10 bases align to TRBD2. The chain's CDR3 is CASSPIPSGRGNEQFF. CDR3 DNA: TGTGCCAGCAGCCCGATACCTAGCGGGAGAGGGAATGAGCAGTTCTTC.